This entry describes one T cell receptor (beta chain). There is no known antigen for this receptor. Within one base of it there is no much larger clone, and no base qualities were kept. The germline ends are 9 bases apart after V is trimmed by 2 bases and J by 4 bases. Taken from the germline V gene, the CDR1 and CDR2 loops are MDHEN and SYDVKM. Including the terminal cysteine and phenylalanine, the CDR3 comprises 13 residues. The sequence is cut down to CDR3 DNA, 39 bases in frame from base 1. The source of the sample is a study of cytomegalovirus exposure and HLA in healthy donors (dated by TCRdb to 2016 to 2017). Context from the whole study: In an earlier analysis of roughly 500 of the donors, around 290 Gb of sequence data and 117 million unique TCR beta sequences from approximately 180 million T cells were reported. A later genetic analysis took genome-wide SNP genotypes for about three fifths of the roughly 700 donors and used that subset as a discovery cohort. Roughly 290 gigabases of sequencing data and roughly 80 million unique TCR sequences made up an early release that covered 500 to 650 HLA-typed donors. The study used immunosequencing to profile the T cell repertoires of some 600 subjects and linked those repertoires to cytomegalovirus serostatus. An earlier analysis of some 500 of the donors applied high-throughput TCR beta sequencing to assess whether each TCR beta V gene segment acted as functional or pseudogenic. Among 300 to 500 genotyped donors of the cohort, an average of about 220,000 unique TCR beta nucleotide sequences was sequenced per donor, of which roughly 18% were non-productive. Rather than drawing on any new phenotypic data, the later analysis identified candidate immune exposures from TCR beta sequences and the way those sequences occurred across donors. In addition to the first cohort of hundreds of subjects, a separate validation cohort of approximately 120 different subjects was used. The genetic ancestry cluster associated with self-reported Caucasian donors included 81% of the approximately 430 genotyped donors. Several DR-DQ haplotypes were handled as single units for association and clustering because linkage in the cohort was strong. A later analysis re-analyzed previously published TCR beta repertoires from 600 to 850 donors and added high-resolution HLA genotyping to study TCR occurrence patterns. Both class I and class II loci were covered by HLA typing, at four-digit resolution. High-throughput TCR immunosequencing, statistical association of individual TCRs with disease status, and machine learning were combined to predict cytomegalovirus infection status. All discovery cohort repertoires had been generated on a single sequencing platform. Donor age, sex, ethnicity and CMV serostatus were compiled alongside the repertoire data. The aim of the study was to test whether cataloging public T cell receptors could identify signatures of past pathogen exposure. The number of donors typed differed by locus, with about 629-630 for A, B, C, DRB1 and DQB1, around 500 for DQA1, 600 to 610 for DPA1, and around 430 for DPB1.

Receptor amplification or capture employed the immunoSEQ multiplex PCR assay. The multiplex PCR relied on a mix of 60 forward primers for TCR Vbeta segments and 13 reverse primers for TCR Jbeta segments. A multiplex PCR assay on genomic DNA amplified the CDR3 region of rearranged TCR beta genes. The Illumina HiSeq System was used to sequence the amplified TCR beta libraries as 87-base-pair reads. Under the source paper's analysis protocol: Across the 500 to 750 repertoires, a later analysis counted 80 million or so unique TCR beta chains, around 11 million of which were shared by at least two donors. Raw reads were error-corrected and collapsed into unique sequences with a nearest-neighbor algorithm that merged closely related sequences to remove PCR and sequencing errors. CDR3 sequences were aligned to IMGT reference sequences to assign V, D and J gene segments. For a sequence to be retained, a match of at least six nucleotides was required to both a V gene segment and a J gene segment. A rearrangement was called productive if the CDR3 had no stop codons and remained in frame with V and J, and every other rearrangement was called non-productive. Following IMGT convention, CDR3 was defined as the stretch from the second conserved V-encoded cysteine to the conserved J-encoded phenylalanine. In an earlier analysis of some 550 of the donors, sequences lacking an unambiguous match to a single V gene segment were excluded. In an earlier analysis of several hundred of the donors, a V segment was called functional when productive rearrangements were above 56.7%, and segregating when the standard deviation between donors exceeded 5%. A statistical classification framework was built for diagnosing cytomegalovirus status from the catalog of TCR beta chain sequences. A later analysis assigned V and J genes by comparing TCR nucleotide sequences with IMGT/GENE-DB human TR gene sequences. The TCRdist pipeline was used in a later analysis to assign CDR3 sequences and most-parsimonious VDJ recombination scenarios. In a later analysis, each TCR beta chain was defined by its CDR3 amino acid sequence together with its V-gene family, and reads lacking a unique V-gene family were excluded. As a way to deal with suspected cross-contamination and a sequencing artifact, a later analysis dropped nearly 600 nucleotide sequences that were highly shared and had low generation probability. A later analysis calculated a clonal expansion index for each public chain from normalized within-repertoire ranks of inferred template counts. A later analysis computed generation probabilities with a VDJ recombination model fitted to out-of-frame rearrangements, and checked the results against IGoR. Hypergeometric tests were used in a later analysis to score TCR-TCR, TCR-HLA and TCR-CMV co-occurrence, with a repertoire-size bias correction applied to the TCR pairs. To estimate false discovery rates, a later analysis permuted the HLA or CMV assignments 20 times. In a later analysis, co-occurring TCRs were grouped using DBSCAN, with TCRdist sequence similarity added in when clustering inside HLA-allele-positive subsets. Co-occurrence clustering excluded repertoires with fewer than 30,000 or more than 120,000 public chains, plus five with anomalous nucleotide sharing. This immuneACCESS table, as held by TCRdb, lists in-frame sequences with V and J called but not all clones. Of the missing ones, under half trace to an unresolved V gene in checked studies; the others have no known cause. V and J calls and clone size are given by that table; D and trimming were obtained from the DNA. The sample table shows some 96,000 clones, and 60% to 80% are seen once. The leading ten clones occupy roughly 8% of the sample.

The cohort comprised under 700 healthy bone marrow donors. At the time of sampling, all cohort members were nominally healthy, though unrecorded immune exposures were likely present. The donor was CMV seronegative and belonged to the group of roughly 330 seronegative cohort members. A peripheral blood sample was provided by each donor, and peripheral blood mononuclear cells were used for TCR beta sequencing. Genomic DNA was extracted from the blood cell samples with the Qiagen DNeasy Blood Extraction Kit. General conclusions and limits of the study: HLA typing was unavailable for some donors at each locus, so association tests used only the typed subset. Correlated functional status among segregating V segments might be attributable to linkage disequilibrium, but an unknown experimental factor could not be ruled out. A later analysis found that TCR association rates varied across HLA loci, with DRB1 alleles showing the most associated TCRs and HLA-C alleles the fewest. In both the original and validation cohorts, the classifier was reported to diagnose cytomegalovirus status with high specificity and sensitivity. In a later analysis, around 17,000 TCR beta sequences were associated with specific HLA alleles at a false discovery rate of 0.05. While some public TCRs were present in many individuals, most TCR sequences turned up only very rarely across donors. V-gene and J-gene trimming of TCR beta chains was associated with a missense DCLRE1C variant in a later genetic analysis, and the association was replicated in an independent cohort. In a later analysis, several top co-occurrence clusters were reported to appear linked to parvovirus B19, influenza, CMV and Epstein-Barr virus. When HLA alleles, especially DR and DQ, strongly co-occurred, attributing TCR associations to individual alleles was difficult. The authors suggested that the approach could potentially be generalized to other disease states and immunological phenotypes. The sequencing pipeline was judged likely to have produced a cluster of highly shared sequence variants as a technical artifact. A further reported finding was that TCR beta sequences accurately predicted the HLA-A and HLA-B alleles for most subjects in the first cohort. In the study, about 150 TCR beta chains were listed as associated with cytomegalovirus. In a later analysis, HLA-associated TCR beta chains were found to be more clonally expanded and to have lower generation probabilities than equally common non-associated chains. In an earlier analysis of around 600 of the donors, most TCR beta V segments appeared in productive rearrangements about 87% or about 30% of the time, broadly matching IMGT annotations. Roughly uniform sequencing depth across donors was assumed in presence/absence analyses, although this assumption may not hold. Some IMGT-functional V segments, including TRBV6-2 and TRBV6-3, could not be told apart with the 87-base-pair reads, so those segments were excluded. The earlier analysis of some 560 of the donors excluded 15 to 20 rarely observed V segments, including chromosome 9 orphons, because counts were too low. Immune exposure information for the cohort was limited to CMV serostatus. This cohort had only TCR beta chains sequenced, and the lack of alpha or paired-chain data limited which features could be detected. In vitro tests confirmed that three of the cytomegalovirus-associated TCR beta chains recognize cytomegalovirus antigens. A later analysis found that most CMV-associated TCR beta chains appeared HLA-restricted, with HLA associations seemingly driven largely by CMV exposure. A later genetic analysis reported fewer N-insertions in productive TCRs among donors in an Asian-associated ancestry cluster than the roughly 720-donor mean.

The clonotype comes from a female donor in good health and CMV-seronegative. Input material: PBMCs. The rearranged segments are TRBV28 and TRBJ2-7; TRBD2 is a weak D gene call, 6 bases matching. The nucleotide sequence is given as TGTGCCAGCAGTTTACGGGGACTTTACGAGCAGTACTTC. Translated, it reads CASSLRGLYEQYF.